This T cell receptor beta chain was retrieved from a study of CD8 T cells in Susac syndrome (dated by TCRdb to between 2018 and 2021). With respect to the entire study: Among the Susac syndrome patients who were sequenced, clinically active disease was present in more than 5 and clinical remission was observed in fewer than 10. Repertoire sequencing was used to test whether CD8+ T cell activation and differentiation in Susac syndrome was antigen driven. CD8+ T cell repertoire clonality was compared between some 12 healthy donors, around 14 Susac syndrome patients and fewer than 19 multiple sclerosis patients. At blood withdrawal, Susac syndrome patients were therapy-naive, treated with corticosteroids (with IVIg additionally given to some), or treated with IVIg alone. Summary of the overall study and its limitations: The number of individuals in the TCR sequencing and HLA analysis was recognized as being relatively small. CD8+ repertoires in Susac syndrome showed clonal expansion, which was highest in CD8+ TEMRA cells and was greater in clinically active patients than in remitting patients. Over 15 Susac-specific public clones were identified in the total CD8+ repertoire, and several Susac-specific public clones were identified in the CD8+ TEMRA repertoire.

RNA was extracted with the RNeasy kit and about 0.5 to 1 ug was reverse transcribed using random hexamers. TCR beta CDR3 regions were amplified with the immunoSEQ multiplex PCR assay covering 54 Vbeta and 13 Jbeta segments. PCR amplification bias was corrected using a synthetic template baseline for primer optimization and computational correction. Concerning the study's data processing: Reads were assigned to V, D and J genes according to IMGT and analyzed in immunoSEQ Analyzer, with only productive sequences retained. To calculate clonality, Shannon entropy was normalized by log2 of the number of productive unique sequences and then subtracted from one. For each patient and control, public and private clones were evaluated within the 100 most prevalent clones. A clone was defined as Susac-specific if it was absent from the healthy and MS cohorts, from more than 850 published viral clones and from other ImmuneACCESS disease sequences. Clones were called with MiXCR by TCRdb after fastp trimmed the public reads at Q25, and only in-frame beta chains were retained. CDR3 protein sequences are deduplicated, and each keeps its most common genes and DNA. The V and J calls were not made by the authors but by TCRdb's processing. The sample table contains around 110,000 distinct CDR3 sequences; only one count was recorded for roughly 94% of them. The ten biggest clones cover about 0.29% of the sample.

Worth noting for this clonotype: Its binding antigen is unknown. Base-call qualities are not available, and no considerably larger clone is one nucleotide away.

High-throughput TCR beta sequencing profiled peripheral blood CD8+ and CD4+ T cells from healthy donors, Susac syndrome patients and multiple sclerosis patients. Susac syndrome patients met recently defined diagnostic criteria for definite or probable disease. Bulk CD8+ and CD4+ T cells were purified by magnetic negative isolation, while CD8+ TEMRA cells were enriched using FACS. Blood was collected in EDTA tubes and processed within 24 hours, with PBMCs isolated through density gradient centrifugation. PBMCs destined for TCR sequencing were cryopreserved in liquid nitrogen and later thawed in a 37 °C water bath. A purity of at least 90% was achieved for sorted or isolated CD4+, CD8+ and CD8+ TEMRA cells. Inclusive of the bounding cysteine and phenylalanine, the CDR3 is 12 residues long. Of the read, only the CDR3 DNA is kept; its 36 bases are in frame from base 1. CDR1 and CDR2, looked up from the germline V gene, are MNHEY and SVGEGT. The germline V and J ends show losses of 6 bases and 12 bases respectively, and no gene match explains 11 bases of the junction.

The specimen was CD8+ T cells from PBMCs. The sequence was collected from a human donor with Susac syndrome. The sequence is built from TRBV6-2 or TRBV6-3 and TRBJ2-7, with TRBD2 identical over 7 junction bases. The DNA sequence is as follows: TGTGCCAGCAGCGGGGGGAAGCACCTCCTGTACTTC. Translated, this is CASSGGKHLLYF.